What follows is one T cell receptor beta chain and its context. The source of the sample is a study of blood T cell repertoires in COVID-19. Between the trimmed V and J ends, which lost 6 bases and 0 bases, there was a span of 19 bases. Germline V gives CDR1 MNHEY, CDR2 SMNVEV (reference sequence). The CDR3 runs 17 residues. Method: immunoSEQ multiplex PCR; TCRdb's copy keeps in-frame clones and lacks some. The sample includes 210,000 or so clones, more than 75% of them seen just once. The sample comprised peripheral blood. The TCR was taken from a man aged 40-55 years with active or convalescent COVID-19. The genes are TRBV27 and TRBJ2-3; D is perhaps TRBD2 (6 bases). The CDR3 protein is CASSRKGAGTSTDTQYF. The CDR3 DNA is TGTGCCAGCAGCCGTAAGGGCGCGGGGACTAGCACAGATACGCAGTATTTT.